Only a few counts were recorded for the clone carrying this T cell receptor (beta chain). TCRdb reprocessed the RT-PCR reads via MiXCR and lists one record per CDR3 protein. The table lists roughly 940,000 distinct CDR3 sequences, under 20% of them singletons. This sample was included in a study of patients and donors after allogeneic stem cell transplantation. The CDR3 has 14 amino acids. CDR1 and CDR2 (germline): SGHKS, YYEKEE (reference sequence). The V gene lost 4 bases and the J gene lost 4 bases, with 13 bases spanning the gap. The source of this sequence is a human donor who was either an allogeneic HSCT recipient or a stem cell or donor lymphocyte infusion donor (not recorded which). It is not recorded whose cells these are; they may come from a transplant donor. The chain recombines TRBV5-5 with TRBJ2-3; no reliable D call. Specimen: blood, either unsorted or a sorted T cell fraction (not recorded which). Here the CDR3 reads CASSKSDGPDTQYF. The CDR3, as DNA: TGTGCCAGCAGCAAAAGCGATGGCCCAGATACGCAGTATTTT. The full variable domain, with the rest looked up from reference TRBV5-5 and TRBJ2-3, is DAGVTQSPTHLIKTRGQQVTLRCSPISGHKSVSWYQQVLGQGPQFIFQYYEKEERGRGNFPDRFSARQFPNYSSELNVNALLLGDSALYLCASSKSDGPDTQYFGPGTRLTVL.